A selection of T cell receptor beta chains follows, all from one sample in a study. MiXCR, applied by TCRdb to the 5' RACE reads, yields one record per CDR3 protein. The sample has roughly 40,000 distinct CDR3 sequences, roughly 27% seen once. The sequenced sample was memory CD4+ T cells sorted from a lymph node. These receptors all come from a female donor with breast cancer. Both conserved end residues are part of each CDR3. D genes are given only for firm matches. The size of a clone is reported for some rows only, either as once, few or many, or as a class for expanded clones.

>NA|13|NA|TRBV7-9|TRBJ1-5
CASSPLDNQPQHF
TGTGCCAGCAGCCCTCTGGACAATCAGCCCCAGCATTTT
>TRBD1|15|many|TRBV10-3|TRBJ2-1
CAISRDSNLYNEQFF
TGTGCCATCAGTCGGGACAGCAATCTATACAATGAGCAGTTCTTC
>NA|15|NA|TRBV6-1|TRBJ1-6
CASSVRSSYNSPLHF
TGTGCCAGCAGTGTTAGGAGCTCCTATAATTCACCCCTCCACTTT
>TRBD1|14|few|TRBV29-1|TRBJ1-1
CSAKPGQGNTEAFF
TGCAGCGCCAAGCCGGGACAGGGGAACACTGAAGCTTTCTTT
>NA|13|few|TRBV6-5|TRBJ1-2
CASRDSGFSGYTF
TGTGCCAGCAGGGATTCAGGGTTTAGTGGCTACACCTTC
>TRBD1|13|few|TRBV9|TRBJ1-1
CASSVELGQEAFF
TGTGCCAGCAGCGTAGAGCTGGGACAGGAAGCTTTCTTT
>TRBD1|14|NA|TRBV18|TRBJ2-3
CASSQDRGTDTQYF
TGTGCCAGCTCACAGGACAGGGGAACAGATACGCAGTATTTT
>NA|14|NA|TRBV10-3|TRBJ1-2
CAITRQEDPDGYTF
TGTGCCATCACCCGACAGGAGGACCCAGATGGCTACACCTTC
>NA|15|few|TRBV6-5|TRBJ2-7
CASSYSEGVTYEQYF
TGTGCCAGCAGTTACTCGGAGGGGGTTACCTACGAGCAGTACTTC
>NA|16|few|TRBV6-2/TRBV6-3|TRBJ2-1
CASSPSIHPSYNEQFF
TGTGCCAGCAGCCCCTCGATACACCCATCCTACAATGAGCAGTTCTTC
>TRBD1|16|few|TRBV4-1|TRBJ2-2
CASSQEQGAWTGELFF
TGCGCCAGCAGCCAAGAACAGGGGGCTTGGACCGGGGAGCTGTTTTTT
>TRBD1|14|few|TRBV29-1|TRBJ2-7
CSVDGTGGPYEQYF
TGCAGCGTCGACGGGACAGGGGGCCCCTACGAGCAGTACTTC
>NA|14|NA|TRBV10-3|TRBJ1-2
CAIKGLGTNYGYTF
TGTGCCATCAAGGGACTGGGGACTAACTATGGCTACACCTTC
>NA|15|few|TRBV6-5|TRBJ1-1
CASHAGGRLNTEAFF
TGTGCCAGCCACGCCGGGGGCAGATTAAACACTGAAGCTTTCTTT
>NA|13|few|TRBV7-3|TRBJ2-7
CASSLERGDGQYF
TGTGCCAGCAGCTTAGAAAGGGGGGACGGGCAGTACTTC
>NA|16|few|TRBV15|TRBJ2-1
CATSRDPDRPLDEQFF
TGTGCCACCAGCAGAGATCCCGACAGGCCGCTGGATGAGCAGTTCTTC
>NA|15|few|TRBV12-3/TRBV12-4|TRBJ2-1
CASAGTFGSYNEQFF
TGTGCCAGTGCGGGCACTTTCGGCTCCTACAATGAGCAGTTCTTC
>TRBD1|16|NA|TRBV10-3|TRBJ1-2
CAIGVGRGLTNYGYTF
TGTGCCATCGGTGTCGGGAGGGGGCTGACTAACTATGGCTACACCTTC
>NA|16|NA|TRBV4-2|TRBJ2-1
CASSQDRQGSYNEQFF
TGTGCCAGCAGCCAAGATAGGCAGGGATCCTACAATGAGCAGTTCTTC
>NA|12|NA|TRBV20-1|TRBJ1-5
CSARGPNQPQHF
TGCAGTGCTAGGGGACCGAATCAGCCCCAGCATTTT
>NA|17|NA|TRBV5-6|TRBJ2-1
CASSRQGSGGGGWEQFF
TGTGCCAGCAGCCGACAGGGGTCCGGTGGGGGGGGATGGGAGCAGTTCTTC
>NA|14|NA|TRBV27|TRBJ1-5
CASNHRDGNQPQHF
TGTGCCAGCAATCACCGGGACGGCAATCAGCCCCAGCATTTT
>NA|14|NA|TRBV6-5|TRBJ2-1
CASTQRGAYNEQFF
TGTGCCAGCACTCAAAGGGGGGCGTACAATGAGCAGTTCTTC
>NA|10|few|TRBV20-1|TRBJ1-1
CSVRPTEAFF
TGCAGTGTGCGGCCCACTGAAGCTTTCTTT
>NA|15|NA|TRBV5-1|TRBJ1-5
CASSLSTGGNQPQHF
TGCGCCAGCAGCTTGTCAACGGGCGGCAATCAGCCCCAGCATTTT
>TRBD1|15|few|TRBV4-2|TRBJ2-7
CASSQVGGALGEQYF
TGTGCCAGCAGCCAAGTAGGGGGCGCATTGGGAGAGCAGTACTTC
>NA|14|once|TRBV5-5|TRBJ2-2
CASSFGRSTGELFF
TGTGCCAGCAGCTTCGGAAGGAGCACCGGGGAGCTGTTTTTT
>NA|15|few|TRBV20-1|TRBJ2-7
CSAQGPGQSSYEQYF
TGCAGTGCCCAGGGCCCGGGCCAGAGCTCCTACGAGCAGTACTTC
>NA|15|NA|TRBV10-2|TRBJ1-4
CASSESFAQPEKLFF
TGCGCCAGCAGTGAGTCTTTCGCGCAGCCTGAAAAACTGTTTTTT
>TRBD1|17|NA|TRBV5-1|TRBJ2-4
CASSFGWDSLAKNIQYF
TGCGCCAGCAGCTTTGGTTGGGACAGCCTAGCCAAAAACATTCAGTACTTC
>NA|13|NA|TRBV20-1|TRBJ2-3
CSARKDPTDTQYF
TGCAGTGCTAGGAAGGACCCCACAGATACGCAGTATTTT
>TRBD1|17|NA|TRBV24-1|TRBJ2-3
CATSDLSRDRGTDTQYF
TGTGCCACCAGTGATCTCTCCCGGGACAGGGGTACAGATACGCAGTATTTT
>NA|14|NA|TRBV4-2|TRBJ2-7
CASSQGDRNNEQYF
TGTGCCAGCAGCCAAGGGGATCGTAACAACGAGCAGTACTTC
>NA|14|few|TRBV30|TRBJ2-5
CAWSVPGVRETQYF
TGTGCCTGGAGTGTACCGGGGGTCCGGGAGACCCAGTACTTC
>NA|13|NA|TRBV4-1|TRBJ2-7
CASSERNSYEQYF
TGCGCCAGCAGCGAGAGAAACTCCTACGAGCAGTACTTC
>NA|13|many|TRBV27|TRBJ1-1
CASSWGKNTEAFF
TGTGCCAGCAGTTGGGGGAAGAACACTGAAGCTTTCTTT
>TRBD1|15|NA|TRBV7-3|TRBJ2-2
CASSILQGAPGELFF
TGTGCCAGCAGCATACTACAGGGGGCCCCCGGGGAGCTGTTTTTT
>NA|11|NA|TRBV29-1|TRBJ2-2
CSAGNGEELFF
TGCAGCGCGGGCAACGGGGAGGAGCTGTTTTTT
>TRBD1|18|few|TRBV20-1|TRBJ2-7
CSARDLFQGTGGTYEQYF
TGCAGTGCTAGAGATTTGTTCCAGGGGACAGGGGGTACCTACGAGCAGTACTTC
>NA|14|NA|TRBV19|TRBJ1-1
CASRLTGFGTEAFF
TGTGCCAGTAGACTTACAGGCTTTGGCACTGAAGCTTTCTTT
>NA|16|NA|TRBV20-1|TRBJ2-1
CSASSPGRSSYNEQFF
TGCAGTGCTAGCTCACCAGGGCGGAGCTCCTACAATGAGCAGTTCTTC
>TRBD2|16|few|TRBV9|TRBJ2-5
CASGLRAGEYQETQYF
TGTGCCAGCGGCTTAAGAGCGGGAGAGTACCAAGAGACCCAGTACTTC
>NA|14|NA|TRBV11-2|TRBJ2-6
CASSLGSGANVLTF
TGTGCCAGCAGCTTAGGTTCTGGGGCCAACGTCCTGACTTTC
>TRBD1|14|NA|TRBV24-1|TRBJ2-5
CATSGTTGGETQYF
TGTGCCACCAGTGGTACGACAGGGGGAGAGACCCAGTACTTC
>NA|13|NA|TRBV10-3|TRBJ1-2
CAISEDRVDGYTF
TGTGCCATCAGTGAGGATAGAGTTGACGGCTACACCTTC
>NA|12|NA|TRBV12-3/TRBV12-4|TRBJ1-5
CASSSAGQPQHF
TGTGCCAGCAGTTCGGCTGGACAGCCCCAGCATTTT
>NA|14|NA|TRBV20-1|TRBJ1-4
CSALTDRANEKLFF
TGCAGTGCCCTAACAGACAGAGCTAATGAAAAACTGTTTTTT
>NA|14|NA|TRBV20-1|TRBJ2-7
CSAGGVLGAYEQYF
TGCAGTGCTGGGGGCGTCCTGGGGGCCTACGAGCAGTACTTC
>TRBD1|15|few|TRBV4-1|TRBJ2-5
CASSQDQGVVKTQYF
TGCGCCAGCAGCCAAGACCAGGGGGTGGTTAAGACCCAGTACTTC
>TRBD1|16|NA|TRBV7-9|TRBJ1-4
CASSFARDRGFRKLFF
TGTGCCAGCAGCTTCGCCCGGGACAGGGGATTTAGAAAACTGTTTTTT
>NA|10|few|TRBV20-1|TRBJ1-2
CSASEYGYTF
TGCAGTGCGTCAGAATATGGCTACACCTTC
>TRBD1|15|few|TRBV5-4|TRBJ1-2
CASSSTGVYGYGYTF
TGTGCCAGCAGCTCGACAGGGGTATACGGCTATGGCTACACCTTC
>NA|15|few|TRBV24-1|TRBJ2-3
CATSGGFASTDTQYF
TGTGCCACCAGTGGCGGATTTGCTAGCACAGATACGCAGTATTTT
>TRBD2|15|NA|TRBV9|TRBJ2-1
CASSVLAGGLGEQFF
TGTGCCAGCAGCGTATTAGCGGGAGGCTTGGGTGAGCAGTTCTTC
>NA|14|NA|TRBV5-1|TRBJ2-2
CASSLAGNSGELFF
TGCGCCAGCAGCTTGGCTGGGAACTCCGGGGAGCTGTTTTTT
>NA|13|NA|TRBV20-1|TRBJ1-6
CSARGNRDSPLHF
TGCAGTGCTAGAGGGAACAGGGACTCACCCCTCCACTTT
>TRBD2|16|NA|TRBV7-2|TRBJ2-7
CASSLGTSGRSYEQYF
TGTGCCAGCAGCTTAGGAACTAGCGGGAGATCCTACGAGCAGTACTTC